These 17 T cell receptor beta chains originate from one sample sequenced in a study of identical twins. Each CDR3 protein is one row after TCRdb ran MiXCR on the 5' RACE reads. The repertoire has fewer than 250,000 distinct CDR3 sequences, less than 9.5% of them found once; the top ten carry 4.5% to 5.5%. The specimen sequenced was memory (CD45RO+) T cells sorted from blood. These receptor sequences come from a young woman in good health.

This chain uses TRBV3-1 with TRBJ2-7; no firm D call. The CDR3 length is 14 residues. The ends were cut back, 1 base at V and 2 bases at J, with 9 bases in the middle. CDR1 and CDR2 from the germline V gene are LGHDT and YNNKEL (reference sequence). CDR3 residues: CASSQGRIAYEQYF. For the CDR3, the DNA is TGTGCCAGCAGCCAAGGTCGGATAGCCTACGAGCAGTACTTC.

This clonotype has more than one count but fewer than ten. The chain has TRBV7-2 and TRBJ2-5; 14 nucleotides line up with TRBD2. The CDR3 has 17 residues. Per germline, CDR1 SGHTA and CDR2 FQGNSA. Trimming cost V 5 bases and J 6 bases; bases outside gene matches: 11. The CDR3 bases are TGTGCCAGCAGCCCAGGACTAGCGGGAGGCCGGGGGAAGACCCAGTACTTC. Amino acids: CASSPGLAGGRGKTQYF.

This clonotype was counted a few times. The chain carries TRBV20-1 and TRBJ2-1; possible D gene TRBD1, 6 bases. The CDR3 length is 14 residues. Germline CDR1 and CDR2: DFQATT and SNEGSKA (reference sequence). V was shortened by 5 bases and J by 5 bases, with 16 bases between the two germline ends. The CDR3 here is CSAADLQGHNEQFF. In DNA form, the CDR3 reads TGCAGTGCTGCAGACCTTCAGGGGCACAATGAGCAGTTCTTC.

This clonotype was counted only a few times. The chain carries TRBV6-5 and TRBJ1-2, with TRBD1 as a possible D gene (5 bases). The V and J ends lost 6 bases and 8 bases respectively, with 13 bases between them. The CDR3 has 12 amino acids. CDR1 MNHEY and CDR2 SVGAGI come from the germline V gene. This chain's CDR3 is CASRGLTTGYTF. For the CDR3, the DNA is TGTGCCAGCAGGGGGCTGACGACCGGCTACACCTTC.

V is TRBV10-3 and J is TRBJ2-2; D may be TRBD1 (6 bases). The V end was cut by 6 bases, the J end by 2 bases, with 10 bases between. CDR3 length: 14 amino acids. Germline V gene lookup returns CDR1 ENHRY and CDR2 SYGVKD. The CDR3 loop is CAIRGQPNTGELFF. The CDR3 bases are TGTGCCATCAGAGGACAGCCAAACACCGGGGAGCTGTTTTTT.

This clonotype appeared a few times. The rearrangement joins TRBV12-3 or TRBV12-4 to TRBJ2-1; possibly TRBD1 or TRBD2 for D (5 bases each). CDR3 length equals 14 residues. Trimming stripped 3 bases from V and 8 bases from J, with 14 bases between. The CDR3 nucleotides are TGTGCCAGCAGTTTGCCGGCAGGGACCCATGAGCAGTTCTTC. Translation: CASSLPAGTHEQFF.

This clonotype has just a few counts. The chain uses TRBV10-2 and TRBJ2-5, with D hard to call. This CDR3 contains 12 residues. V was trimmed by 8 bases and J by 7 bases, leaving 14 bases between them. From germline, CDR1 is WSHSY and CDR2 SAAADI. CDR3 sequence reads: CASAKEARTQYF. CDR3 DNA sequence: TGCGCCAGCGCGAAGGAAGCACGGACCCAGTACTTC.

At least ten counts were recorded for this clonotype. The chain combines TRBV5-1 with TRBJ1-5; 8 nucleotides agree with TRBD1. V lost 1 base to trimming and J lost 6 bases; unmatched junction nucleotides: 3. This CDR3 has 14 residues. Germline values: CDR1 SGHRS, CDR2 YFSETQ. In DNA, the CDR3 is TGCGCCAGCAGCTTGTTACAGGGGGGTCAGCCCCAGCATTTT. Its protein is CASSLLQGGQPQHF.

This clonotype was seen a few times. This chain links TRBV5-1 with TRBJ2-5, with D possibly matching TRBD2 (5 bases). This CDR3 has 15 residues. Trimming took off 0 bases at V and 0 bases at J, with 9 bases between the two ends. Per germline, CDR1 SGHRS and CDR2 YFSETQ. CDR3: CASSLAALDQETQYF. DNA for the CDR3: TGCGCCAGCAGCTTGGCGGCACTAGACCAAGAGACCCAGTACTTC.

There are many counts of this clonotype. The chain couples TRBV5-1 to TRBJ2-5; 8 positions agree with TRBD2. Germline V gives CDR1 SGHRS, CDR2 YFSETQ. The V segment lost 5 bases and the J segment 4 bases; nucleotides outside the gene matches: 13. The CDR3 has 16 residues. CDR3 sequence reads: CASSLSPAGVGETQYF. The DNA for the CDR3 is TGCGCCAGCAGTTTGTCCCCAGCGGGAGTTGGAGAGACCCAGTACTTC.

This clonotype was picked up many times. V is TRBV20-1 and J is TRBJ1-1; D possibly corresponds to TRBD1 (5 bases). The germline V and J ends were trimmed by 0 bases and 3 bases, with 14 bases remaining between them. This CDR3 contains 15 residues. Per the germline V gene, CDR1 is DFQATT and CDR2 is SNEGSKA (reference sequence). The CDR3 spells CSARDIMGRDTEAFF. Written as DNA, the CDR3 is TGCAGTGCTAGAGATATCATGGGCAGGGACACTGAAGCTTTCTTT.

The chain employs TRBV27 and TRBJ2-1, with D unresolved. V was cut by 0 bases and J by 7 bases, with 10 bases left in between. The CDR3 consists of 14 residues. Germline lookup yields CDR1 MNHEY and CDR2 SMNVEV (reference sequence). CDR3 residues: CASSLSGIGNEQFF. Here the CDR3 DNA reads TGTGCCAGCAGTTTATCGGGGATCGGGAATGAGCAGTTCTTC.

This clonotype was observed a handful of times. The chain employs TRBV6-2 or TRBV6-3 and TRBJ1-1, with unresolved D. CDR1 is MNHEY and CDR2 is SVGEGT in the germline V gene. V dropped 6 bases and J dropped 10 bases, with 15 bases sitting between them. The CDR3 runs to 12 residues. The CDR3 region is CASRQPDPPAFF. Here the CDR3 DNA reads TGTGCCAGCAGACAGCCCGACCCCCCAGCTTTCTTT.

This clonotype occurred many times. This chain uses TRBV9 with TRBJ2-7; D is possibly TRBD2 (7 bases). There are 14 residues in the CDR3. Trimming cost V 4 bases and J 0 bases, with 11 bases left between them. Germline assignment: CDR1 SGDLS and CDR2 YYNGEE. CDR3 nucleotide sequence: TGTGCCAGCAGCCGGGGGGCGGGCTCCTACGAGCAGTACTTC. Amino acids: CASSRGAGSYEQYF.

V usage is TRBV28 and J usage is TRBJ2-1; TRBD2 matches at 8 bases. This CDR3 is built from 15 residues. V lost 4 bases, J lost 6 bases, and 8 bases stayed unmatched. Germline V gene lookup returns CDR1 MDHEN and CDR2 SYDVKM. The CDR3 sequence is CASSSVGGGTNEQFF. The CDR3 DNA reads as TGTGCCAGCAGTTCCGTCGGGGGGGGTACCAATGAGCAGTTCTTC.

This clonotype occurred many times. The chain has TRBV20-1 and TRBJ1-5; no clear D gene. Trimming removed 6 bases at V and 3 bases at J, with 12 bases between. This CDR3 comprises 13 residues. CDR1 is DFQATT and CDR2 is SNEGSKA in the germline V gene (reference sequence). The CDR3 DNA is TGCAGTGCCAGACCCGATTTCAATCAGCCCCAGCATTTT. Protein sequence: CSARPDFNQPQHF.

The CDR3 reads CASSLYASGEETQYF. The DNA of the CDR3 is TGTGCCAGCAGCTTATACGCTAGCGGGGAAGAGACCCAGTACTTC. The chain recombines TRBV7-9 with TRBJ2-5, with 9 bases that match TRBD2. The V gene end was trimmed by 2 bases and the J gene end by 3 bases; junction bases not matched to a gene: 4. The CDR3 spans 15 residues. Germline CDR1 is SEHNR and CDR2 is FQNEAQ (reference sequence).